The 31 T cell receptor beta chains below were found in one sample sequenced in a study of cytotoxic CD8 clonotypes in ibrutinib-treated CLL (dated by TCRdb to the early 2020s). The receptor library was made with the immunoSEQ multiplex PCR assay. Imported from immuneACCESS, the table was reduced by TCRdb to in-frame sequences with V and J called. These copies leave out some clones; in studies compared against another copy, an unresolved V gene accounts for under half, and the cause of the remainder is not known. The sample table lists around 310,000 clones, 80% of them with a count of one. The ten largest clonotypes hold approximately 7% of the sample. The source was PBMCs, collected before ibrutinib treatment. These receptors were obtained from a human donor with chronic lymphocytic leukemia.

This clone occurred a few times. This rearrangement joins TRBV30 to TRBJ1-1; D possibly corresponds to TRBD1 (6 bases). The germline V gene encodes CDR1 GTSNPN and CDR2 SVGIG (reference sequence). This CDR3 has 15 residues. The V end lost 1 base, the J end lost 1 base, and 13 bases lay between the germline ends. The CDR3: CAWSGGQGGNTEAFF. The DNA for the CDR3 is TGTGCCTGGAGTGGGGGACAAGGAGGGAACACTGAAGCTTTCTTT.

This rearrangement joins TRBV25-1 to TRBJ2-2; D ambiguous. The CDR3 is made up of 15 amino acids. Germline CDR1 and CDR2: MGHDK and SYGVNS. V dropped 8 bases and J dropped 2 bases, with 15 bases sitting between them. DNA of the CDR3: TGTGCCAGCTCCCCCCGTGCCCCAAACACCGGGGAGCTGTTTTTT. Protein: CASSPRAPNTGELFF.

This chain uses TRBV7-9 with TRBJ2-3; tentatively, D is TRBD2 (6 bases). The CDR3 length is 16 residues. V shed 3 bases and J shed 2 bases, with 15 bases lying between them. From germline, CDR1 is SEHNR and CDR2 FQNEAQ (reference sequence). CDR3 residues: CASSFEPGVVTDTQYF. The CDR3 DNA is TGTGCCAGCAGCTTTGAGCCGGGGGTTGTCACAGATACGCAGTATTTT.

The chain is built from TRBV28 and TRBJ2-7; D is unclear. V lost 2 bases and J lost 4, with 6 bases in between. Germline V lookup: CDR1 MDHEN, CDR2 SYDVKM. The CDR3 contains 12 residues. This CDR3 is CASSLNQYEQYF. In DNA, the CDR3 is TGTGCCAGCAGTTTAAATCAGTACGAGCAGTACTTC. Looking up the rest from reference TRBV28 and TRBJ2-7 gives the full variable domain: DVKVTQSSRYLVKRTGEKVFLECVQDMDHENMFWYRQDPGLGLRLIYFSYDVKMKEKGDIPEGYSVSREKKERFSLILESASTNQTSMYLCASSLNQYEQYFGPGTRLTVT.

The chain joins TRBV30 to TRBJ1-2, with D tentatively TRBD1 (5 bases). The CDR3 loop spans 13 amino acids. CDR1 and CDR2 from the germline V gene are GTSNPN and SVGIG (reference sequence). The ends were cut back, 6 bases at V and 1 base at J, with 12 bases in the middle. The CDR3 protein is CACSGQINYGYTF. The CDR3 nucleotides read TGTGCCTGTTCCGGACAAATTAACTATGGCTACACCTTC.

The rearrangement joins TRBV27 to TRBJ2-3, with TRBD2 as a possible D gene (6 bases). From germline, CDR1 is MNHEY and CDR2 SMNVEV (reference sequence). The CDR3 has 11 residues. V gave up 4 bases and J gave up 9 bases, with 8 bases separating them. The CDR3 DNA sequence: TGTGCCAGCAGTTGGGGGGAAACGCAGTATTTT. It is translated as CASSWGETQYF.

The chain couples TRBV7-2 to TRBJ2-7, with TRBD2 identical over 13 bases. This CDR3 is 17 amino acids long. The germline V gene encodes CDR1 SGHTA and CDR2 FQGNSA. The trim removed 1 base at V and 0 bases at J, leaving 3 bases unmatched. CDR3 amino acids: CASSLVGTSGTSYEQYF. The CDR3 nucleotides are TGTGCCAGCAGCTTAGTAGGGACTAGCGGGACCTCCTACGAGCAGTACTTC.

The V and J genes are TRBV7-9 and TRBJ2-7; D possibly corresponds to TRBD1 (6 bases). V lost 6 bases to trimming and J lost 0 bases, with 12 bases between them. Germline V gene lookup returns CDR1 SEHNR and CDR2 FQNEAQ (reference sequence). CDR3 size: 14 residues. As DNA, the CDR3 is TGTGCCAGCAGTCCGGCGGACAGCTCCTACGAGCAGTACTTC. Amino acids: CASSPADSSYEQYF. Using reference TRBV7-9 and TRBJ2-7 for the parts outside the CDR3, the full variable domain is DTGVSQNPRHKITKRGQNVTFRCDPISEHNRLYWYRQTLGQGPEFLTYFQNEAQLEKSRLLSDRFSAERPKGSFSTLEIQRTEQGDSAMYLCASSPADSSYEQYFGPGTRLTVT.

The gene calls are TRBV27 and TRBJ2-3, with TRBD1 identical over 7 bases. The CDR3 loop spans 10 amino acids. V lost 11 bases, J lost 4 bases, and 0 bases stayed unmatched. Germline V gene sequence: CDR1 MNHEY, CDR2 SMNVEV (reference sequence). The CDR3, as DNA: TGTGCCGGGACAGCAGATACGCAGTATTTT. Translating gives CAGTADTQYF.

V usage is TRBV30 and J usage is TRBJ2-1; 7 nucleotides match TRBD2. CDR3 size: 10 residues. The V and J ends lost 8 bases and 12 bases, in that order; junction bases with no gene match: 7. Germline CDR1 and CDR2: GTSNPN and SVGIG (reference sequence). Here the CDR3 reads CAGISGVQFF. CDR3 bases: TGTGCCGGAATAAGCGGGGTGCAGTTCTTC.

The CDR3 DNA is TGTGCCTGGAGGTCCCCGGGACTCTTGAACACTGAAGCTTTCTTT. It translates to CAWRSPGLLNTEAFF. This chain links TRBV30 with TRBJ1-1; the D gene is possibly TRBD1 (5 bases). V was trimmed by 3 bases and J by 0 bases, leaving 14 bases between them. Germline assignment: CDR1 GTSNPN and CDR2 SVGIG (reference sequence). The CDR3 is 15 residues long.

J is TRBJ2-1 and V is TRBV5-4, with D uncertain. This CDR3 contains 15 residues. Germline V CDR1 and CDR2: SGHNT, YYREEE (reference sequence). Trimming cost V 6 bases and J 0 bases, with 13 bases left between them. The CDR3 spells CASTGPRSSYNEQFF. For the CDR3, the DNA is TGTGCCAGCACCGGACCCAGGAGCTCCTACAATGAGCAGTTCTTC.

The chain links TRBV27 to TRBJ2-7; D gene uncertain. This CDR3 spans 14 amino acids. Trimming stripped 6 bases from V and 3 bases from J, with 15 bases between. The V gene's germline CDR1 is MNHEY and CDR2 SMNVEV (reference sequence). In DNA, the CDR3 is TGTGCCAGCAGACCCTCTATGGGGATCTACGAGCAGTACTTC. Amino acid sequence: CASRPSMGIYEQYF.

V gene TRBV5-1 combines with J gene TRBJ1-5, with 8 positions matching TRBD1. This CDR3 is 14 amino acids long. The ends lost 2 bases at V and 5 bases at J; junction bases unmatched: 3. Per the germline V gene, CDR1 is SGHRS and CDR2 is YFSETQ. Written as DNA, the CDR3 is TGCGCCAGCAGCTTACAGGGGGTTGATCAGCCCCAGCATTTT. Translation gives CASSLQGVDQPQHF. Complete variable domain (other parts from reference TRBV5-1 and TRBJ1-5): KAGVTQTPRYLIKTRGQQVTLSCSPISGHRSVSWYQQTPGQGLQFLFEYFSETQRNKGNFPGRFSGRQFSNSRSEMNVSTLELGDSALYLCASSLQGVDQPQHFGDGTRLSIL.

The rearrangement uses TRBV28 and TRBJ1-5; D is possibly TRBD1 (6 bases). The CDR3 is 15 residues long. V gave up 7 bases and J gave up 0 bases, with 13 bases separating them. Per germline, CDR1 MDHEN and CDR2 SYDVKM. CDR3 nucleotide sequence: TGTGCCAGCAACATAGGGGGGAATAGCAATCAGCCCCAGCATTTT. It encodes CASNIGGNSNQPQHF.

In DNA, the CDR3 is TGTGCCAGCAGCGTAGCTCTAACGGCGAACACCGGGGAGCTGTTTTTT. Translating it yields CASSVALTANTGELFF. The genes are TRBV9 and TRBJ2-2; no clear D. This CDR3 contains 16 residues. Trimming shortened V by 0 bases and J by 0 bases, and 9 bases separated the two germline ends. Germline CDR1 and CDR2: SGDLS and YYNGEE.

This chain connects TRBV27 to TRBJ1-5, with D maybe TRBD1 (5 bases). The CDR3 has 20 residues. Trimming removed 0 bases from V and 6 bases from J, with 27 bases in between. Germline V gene data show CDR1 as MNHEY and CDR2 as SMNVEV (reference sequence). CDR3 loop: CASSLSWGYPASVIPQPQHF. The CDR3 DNA reads as TGTGCCAGCAGTTTATCGTGGGGGTACCCGGCCTCAGTTATCCCTCAGCCCCAGCATTTT.

This chain links TRBV28 with TRBJ2-1; TRBD1 might be the D (6 bases). CDR1 and CDR2 from the germline V gene are MDHEN and SYDVKM. Trimming cost V 7 bases and J 8 bases, with 21 bases left between them. The CDR3 runs to 15 residues. The CDR3 region is CASKPPGALLDEQFF. In DNA, the CDR3 is TGTGCCAGCAAACCGCCAGGGGCCCTTCTTGATGAGCAGTTCTTC.

This clone was found once. This chain links TRBV7-2 with TRBJ2-3; 8 bases align to TRBD2. The V and J ends lost 4 bases and 6 bases, in that order; junction bases with no gene match: 6. The germline gives CDR1 SGHTA, CDR2 FQGNSA. CDR3 length: 14 amino acids. The CDR3 spells CASSSRTSSDTQYF. The CDR3 DNA reads as TGTGCCAGCAGCTCTAGGACTAGCTCTGATACGCAGTATTTT. The variable domain in full, with the rest retrieved from reference TRBV7-2 and TRBJ2-3, is GAGVSQSPSNKVTEKGKDVELRCDPISGHTALYWYRQSLGQGLEFLIYFQGNSAPDKSGLPSDRFSAERTGGSVSTLTIQRTQQEDSAVYLCASSSRTSSDTQYFGPGTRLTVL.

This clone was detected only a few times. The chain combines TRBV9 with TRBJ2-7, with no clear D. In germline, CDR1 is SGDLS, CDR2 YYNGEE. This CDR3 contains 15 residues. V dropped 0 bases and J dropped 0 bases, with 10 bases sitting between them. The CDR3 sequence: CASSVAPASSYEQYF. DNA of the CDR3: TGTGCCAGCAGCGTAGCTCCAGCGAGCTCCTACGAGCAGTACTTC. Supplemented by reference TRBV9 and TRBJ2-7, the full variable domain reads DSGVTQTPKHLITATGQRVTLRCSPRSGDLSVYWYQQSLDQGLQFLIQYYNGEERAKGNILERFSAQQFPDLHSELNLSSLELGDSALYFCASSVAPASSYEQYFGPGTRLTVT.

The chain carries TRBV4-1 and TRBJ2-5; 7 bases agree with TRBD2. The V gene end was trimmed by 2 bases and the J gene end by 2 bases; junction bases not matched to a gene: 2. CDR1 and CDR2 (germline): MGHRA, YSYEKL. CDR3 length: 14 residues. CDR3 residues: CASSQQGGQETQYF. The CDR3 region has the DNA TGCGCCAGCAGCCAACAGGGAGGGCAAGAGACCCAGTACTTC.

The V call is TRBV7-3, the J call TRBJ2-7; 7 bases line up with TRBD2. The germline gives CDR1 SGHTA, CDR2 FQGTGA. This CDR3 has 15 residues. The V segment lost 0 bases and the J segment 3 bases; nucleotides outside the gene matches: 5. The CDR3 spells CASSLTSSGFYEQYF. For the CDR3, the DNA is TGTGCCAGCAGCTTAACCTCTAGCGGATTCTACGAGCAGTACTTC.

The chain is built from TRBV28 and TRBJ1-4; the D gene is possibly TRBD1 (5 bases). The length of the CDR3 is 15 residues. The germline V gene has CDR1 MDHEN and CDR2 SYDVKM. Trimming took off 5 bases at V and 5 bases at J, with 15 bases between the two ends. The CDR3 is CASSRGGSFNEKLFF. DNA for the CDR3: TGTGCCAGCAGTCGGGGGGGTTCCTTCAATGAAAAACTGTTTTTT.

This chain connects TRBV5-6 to TRBJ2-7, with TRBD1 matching 9 bases. After removal of 3 bases from V and 3 bases from J, the junction contained 7 bases not matched to a gene. In germline, CDR1 is SGHDT, CDR2 YYEEEE. The CDR3 length is 15 residues. The CDR3 DNA reads TGTGCCAGCAGCTACCTGTGGGACAGGGTCTACGAGCAGTACTTC. The encoded protein is CASSYLWDRVYEQYF.

The gene calls are TRBV6-1 and TRBJ2-7, with D hard to call. The germline V gene encodes CDR1 MNHNS and CDR2 SASEGT. Between the trimmed V and J ends, which lost 6 bases and 2 bases, there was a span of 14 bases. The CDR3 contains 14 residues. In DNA form, the CDR3 reads TGTGCCAGCAGGGAGATGACCCAGACCTACGAGCAGTACTTC. Amino acids: CASREMTQTYEQYF.

The genes are TRBV4-2 and TRBJ2-7; 9 nucleotides line up with TRBD2. This CDR3 is 16 amino acids long. Trimming at V came to 2 bases and at J to 0 bases, leaving 5 bases not matched to a gene. CDR1 is LGHNA and CDR2 is YNFKEQ in the germline V gene. Here the CDR3 reads CASSQFSSGNSYEQYF. CDR3 nucleotide sequence: TGTGCCAGCAGCCAATTTTCTAGCGGGAACTCCTACGAGCAGTACTTC.

The chain links TRBV7-2 to TRBJ2-1, with unresolved D. Germline V CDR1 and CDR2: SGHTA, FQGNSA. V lost 7 bases and J lost 7, with 17 bases in between. The CDR3 sequence is 14 residues long. The CDR3 DNA sequence: TGTGCCAGCAAGGGATTCCGATGGGTTAATGAGCAGTTCTTC. Translation gives CASKGFRWVNEQFF.

In its sample, this clone was seen once. The CDR3 reads CASSIGQGNCSGNTIYF. The CDR3 coding sequence is TGTGCCAGTAGTATAGGTCAGGGGAATTGCTCTGGAAACACCATATATTTT. This sequence joins TRBV19 and TRBJ1-3; perhaps TRBD1 as D (6 bases). Germline assignment: CDR1 LNHDA and CDR2 SQIVND (reference sequence). The CDR3 is 17 amino acids. V lost 1 base to trimming and J lost 0 bases, with 13 bases between them.

This rearrangement joins TRBV7-6 to TRBJ2-1; 7 positions agree with TRBD2. Germline V gene lookup returns CDR1 SGHVS and CDR2 FNYEAQ. The CDR3 has 14 residues. The junction had 2 bases not matched to a gene; V was cut back by 0 bases and J by 6 bases. The CDR3 reads CASSLAGGLNEQFF. CDR3 in DNA: TGTGCCAGCAGCTTAGCGGGAGGGCTCAATGAGCAGTTCTTC.

This clone has a single count. The genes are TRBV30 and TRBJ1-5, with a weak D call TRBD1 (6 bases). V was cut by 0 bases and J by 7 bases, with 19 bases left in between. The germline CDR1 and CDR2 sequences are GTSNPN and SVGIG (reference sequence). CDR3 length equals 16 residues. The DNA of the CDR3 is TGTGCCTGGAGTGTTAGTATGGGGGGCGCAGGCCAGCCCCAGCATTTT. Translation: CAWSVSMGGAGQPQHF.

V usage is TRBV7-6 and J usage is TRBJ2-1; 8 bases are a match to TRBD2. CDR3 length equals 20 residues. Looked up from germline, CDR1 is SGHVS and CDR2 is FNYEAQ. Trimming took 0 bases from V and 0 from J; bases not matched to a gene: 13. The CDR3 region has the DNA TGTGCCAGCAGCTTAGCGCTTGCTAGCGGGTCTTCCAGCTCCTACAATGAGCAGTTCTTC. It specifies CASSLALASGSSSSYNEQFF.